This T cell receptor (beta chain) was sequenced in a study of OX40 agonist ivuxolimab in advanced cancers. About the study: Ivuxolimab was administered intravenously to patients at 0.01 to 10 mg/kg every 2 weeks. A mean age of 60 years, range roughly 23 to 85, was recorded, and approximately 79% were male.

The V gene's germline CDR1 is SGHVS and CDR2 FQNEAQ. V shed 4 bases, J shed 5 bases, and the junction held 12 bases outside the gene matches. This CDR3 contains 17 residues. Notes on the study in general: Near-lowest levels of clonal expansion characterized partial responders at 0.1-3.0 mg/kg. Average numbers of expanded clones were greater in CD8+ T cells than in CD4+.

Points on this clone: Its antigen is still unknown.

Libraries were prepared by immunoSEQ multiplex PCR; TCRdb keeps only in-frame clonotypes and omits some of them. The sample gives over 60,000 clones, 85% of which show up once; about 4% is in the top ten. The sequencing used CD4+ or CD8+ T cells sorted from blood, collected in a trial of the OX40 agonist ivuxolimab. This receptor was identified in an adult with an advanced solid tumor such as melanoma, head and neck, liver or kidney cancer. This chain uses TRBV7-8 with TRBJ1-1, with 11 positions matching TRBD1. In DNA form, the CDR3 reads TGTGCCAGCAGCTCGTACGGGACAGGGGGGGTTCGGACTGAAGCTTTCTTT. It specifies CASSSYGTGGVRTEAFF. Using reference TRBV7-8 and TRBJ1-1 for the parts outside the CDR3, the full variable domain is GAGVSQSPRYKVAKRGQDVALRCDPISGHVSLFWYQQALGQGPEFLTYFQNEAQLDKSGLPSDRFFAERPEGSVSTLKIQRTQQEDSAVYLCASSSYGTGGVRTEAFFGQGTRLTVV.